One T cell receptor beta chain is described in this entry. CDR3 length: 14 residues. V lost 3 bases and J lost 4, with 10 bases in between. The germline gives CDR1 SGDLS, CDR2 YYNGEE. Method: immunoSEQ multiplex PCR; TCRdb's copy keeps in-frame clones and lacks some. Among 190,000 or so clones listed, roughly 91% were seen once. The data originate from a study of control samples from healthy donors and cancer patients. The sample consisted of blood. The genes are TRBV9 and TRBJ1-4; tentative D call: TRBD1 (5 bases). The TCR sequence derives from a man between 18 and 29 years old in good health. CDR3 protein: CASSAGGFNEKLFF. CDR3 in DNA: TGTGCCAGCAGCGCGGGGGGGTTTAATGAAAAACTGTTTTTT.